A selection of T cell receptor beta chains follows, all from one sample in a study of blood T cell repertoires in COVID-19. TCRdb's copy holds only in-frame clones and misses some; the assay was immunoSEQ multiplex PCR. The table has around 340,000 clones, less than 90% seen once. Sequenced input: peripheral blood. Receptors originate from a woman aged 55-70 years with COVID-19, enrolled during active disease. The CDR3 runs from the conserved cysteine through the conserved F or W. D genes are given only for firm matches. For some rows the clone size is stated as once, few or many, or as a class when expanded; others skip it.

size,J,D,V,DNA,CDR3
NA,TRBJ1-1,TRBD1,TRBV27,TGTGCCAGCAGTTTATCGCTGACAGGGCGGGTGAACACTGAAGCTTTCTTT,CASSLSLTGRVNTEAFF
once,TRBJ2-7,NA,TRBV7-6,TGTGCCAGCAGCTTGGAGCGGGCGCAGTACTTC,CASSLERAQYF
NA,TRBJ2-1,NA,TRBV6-2/TRBV6-3,TGTGCCAGCAGTTCCCCCCGGGAGCCGGGCTACAATGAGCAGTTCTTC,CASSSPREPGYNEQFF
NA,TRBJ2-7,NA,TRBV12-2,TGTGCAAGTCGCGCCAGACAGGATACCTACGAGCAGTACTTC,CASRARQDTYEQYF
few,TRBJ2-5,TRBD2,TRBV7-9,TGTGCCAGCAGCGCGACTAGCGGGGAGACCCAGTACTTC,CASSATSGETQYF
NA,TRBJ2-1,NA,TRBV7-8,TGTGCCAGCAGCACGCCCGGGGGGCCACAGGAGCAGTTCTTC,CASSTPGGPQEQFF
NA,TRBJ1-1,TRBD1,TRBV2,TGTGCCAGCAGTGAAGAGGGGGCGCTAGGTGCTTTCTTT,CASSEEGALGAFF
NA,TRBJ1-4,TRBD1,TRBV5-6,TGTGCCAGCAGCTTGGGAACAGGGGGCTTAGTAGAAAAACTGTTTTTT,CASSLGTGGLVEKLFF
NA,TRBJ2-1,NA,TRBV5-4,TGTGCCAGCAGCTTGGTACTAGGTTCCTACAATGAGCAGTTCTTC,CASSLVLGSYNEQFF
NA,TRBJ1-2,NA,TRBV27,TGTGCCAGCAGTTTTGGGCAGGGAGGAGGCTACACCTTC,CASSFGQGGGYTF
NA,TRBJ2-2,TRBD2,TRBV4-1,TGCGCCAGCAGCCATTGGGCTAGCGGGGGGAGAACCGGGGAGCTGTTTTTT,CASSHWASGGRTGELFF
once,TRBJ2-3,NA,TRBV6-1,TGTGCCAGCAGTGAGGGAGTCCCAGATACGCAGTATTTT,CASSEGVPDTQYF
NA,TRBJ2-4,TRBD2,TRBV10-3,TGTGCCATCAGTGAGTCCGAACTAGCGGGGGTTACAAGCTCTCGCGGGGCCAAAAACATTCAGTACTTC,CAISESELAGVTSSRGAKNIQYF
NA,TRBJ2-7,NA,TRBV2,TGTGCCAGCAATATTCCCCAAGGGGCGATCTACGAGCAGTACTTC,CASNIPQGAIYEQYF
once,TRBJ2-7,TRBD2,TRBV18,TGTGCCAGCTCACCAGGGACTAGCGGATACGAGCAGTACTTC,CASSPGTSGYEQYF
NA,TRBJ2-7,NA,TRBV10-3,TGTGCCATCAGTGAATTCGAGTGGGGGCGGAGCTCCTACGAGCAGTACTTC,CAISEFEWGRSSYEQYF
NA,TRBJ2-3,NA,TRBV7-9,TGTGCCAGCAGCATCGGCCATGCGGAAGATACGCAGTATTTT,CASSIGHAEDTQYF
NA,TRBJ1-5,NA,TRBV11-3,TGTGCCAGCAGCTTTGAGGGCAATCAGCCCCAGCATTTT,CASSFEGNQPQHF
NA,TRBJ1-2,TRBD1,TRBV9,TGTGCCAGCAGCGTAGTAGACAGGGGCTATGGCTACACCTTC,CASSVVDRGYGYTF
NA,TRBJ2-7,NA,TRBV5-1,TGCGCCAGCAGCCAAACTACCGACTCCTACGAGCAGTACTTC,CASSQTTDSYEQYF
NA,TRBJ2-3,NA,TRBV5-1,TGCGCCAGCAGCGGTACAGGGCCAGATACGCAGTATTTT,CASSGTGPDTQYF
NA,TRBJ1-1,TRBD1,TRBV5-1,TGCGCCAGCAGCGGGGGGACAGGGCGGAACACTGAAGCTTTCTTT,CASSGGTGRNTEAFF
NA,TRBJ2-7,NA,TRBV7-9,TGTGCCAGCAGCTCCACCCAAGAAGGGGTTAGCATCTACGAGCAGTACTTC,CASSSTQEGVSIYEQYF
NA,TRBJ2-1,TRBD2,TRBV9,TGTGCCAGCAGCGCTACTAGCGGGGGGAACAATGAGCAGTTCTTC,CASSATSGGNNEQFF
once,TRBJ1-4,NA,TRBV4-1,TGCGCCAGCAGCCAACTCCGAAGTAACGGGAGAAATAATGAAAAACTGTTTTTT,CASSQLRSNGRNNEKLFF
NA,TRBJ1-1,NA,TRBV9,TGTGCCAGCAGCCCCCAGGGTCAGGCGAGCACTGAAGCTTTCTTT,CASSPQGQASTEAFF
NA,TRBJ2-3,NA,TRBV5-5,TGTGCCAGCAGTCTGACCGGGACTAGCACAGATACGCAGTATTTT,CASSLTGTSTDTQYF
NA,TRBJ1-5,NA,TRBV30,TGTGCCTGGAGTGCCGGGACACAACGGATTCAGCCCCAGCATTTT,CAWSAGTQRIQPQHF
NA,TRBJ2-1,NA,TRBV9,TGTGCCAGCAGCACCCGACTAGTTCTGTCAGATGAGCAGTTCTTC,CASSTRLVLSDEQFF
NA,TRBJ1-2,NA,TRBV7-8,TGTGCCAGCAGCGCCTGGACAGATAGCCAGGGCTACACCTTC,CASSAWTDSQGYTF
few,TRBJ1-2,NA,TRBV20-1,TGCAGTGCTAGTCCACAGGCTACCTATGGCTACACCTTC,CSASPQATYGYTF
NA,TRBJ1-3,TRBD1,TRBV7-2,TGTGCCAGCAGCAAGGGGGCGAGTGGAAACACCATATATTTT,CASSKGASGNTIYF
few,TRBJ2-3,NA,TRBV7-2,TGTGCCAGCAGTTCCGAACCAGGCCCCAATACGCAGTATTTT,CASSSEPGPNTQYF
NA,TRBJ1-4,NA,TRBV12-3/TRBV12-4,TGTGCCAGCAGTCGAGGAACTAATGAAAAACTGTTTTTT,CASSRGTNEKLFF
NA,TRBJ1-2,NA,TRBV9,TGTGCCAGCAGCGTAGAGGGGGTCCATGGCTACACCTTC,CASSVEGVHGYTF
NA,TRBJ2-5,NA,TRBV30,TGTGCCTGGAGTCGTGTAGGCGGGGCCGCAGAGACCCAGTACTTC,CAWSRVGGAAETQYF
NA,TRBJ1-2,TRBD1,TRBV9,TGTGCCAGCACCCAGACCCATCGTGGGACAGGGGGCTCCAACGGCTACACCTTC,CASTQTHRGTGGSNGYTF
many,TRBJ1-2,NA,TRBV18,TGTGCCAGCTCACCATTGGCAGGACCATCGCAGGGTGGCTACACCTTC,CASSPLAGPSQGGYTF
few,TRBJ1-1,NA,TRBV9,TGTGCCAGCAGCAACCGGGACAAGGGTTACACTGAAGCTTTCTTT,CASSNRDKGYTEAFF
NA,TRBJ2-5,TRBD2,TRBV2,TGTGCCAGCAGGACTAGCGGGGGGGAGACCCAGTACTTC,CASRTSGGETQYF
NA,TRBJ1-1,NA,TRBV9,TGTGCCAGCAGCGCCCAAGGGGGGGCAATAGGGACTGAAGCTTTCTTT,CASSAQGGAIGTEAFF
NA,TRBJ1-4,NA,TRBV7-2,TGTGCCAGCAGCTTACGGGGGGCAGCTAATGAAAAACTGTTTTTT,CASSLRGAANEKLFF
NA,TRBJ1-6,TRBD1,TRBV2,TGTGCCAGCCGGGACAGGGGCGGTTCACCCCTCCACTTT,CASRDRGGSPLHF
NA,TRBJ2-3,NA,TRBV5-8,TGTGCCAGCAGCTTCCCGCCAGTCGCTAGCACAGATACGCAGTATTTT,CASSFPPVASTDTQYF
once,TRBJ2-6,TRBD1,TRBV5-5,TGTGCCAGCAGCTTCCGGGACAGGGGAGAATCTGGGGCCAACGTCCTGACTTTC,CASSFRDRGESGANVLTF
NA,TRBJ1-2,TRBD1,TRBV27,TGTGCCAGCAGTTTCTCCGGACAGGTTAGGGGTTTTACCTTC,CASSFSGQVRGFTF
once,TRBJ2-5,NA,TRBV21-1,TGTGCCAGCAGCAAAGTGAAGCGGGGGGGCCCAGAGACCCAGTACTTC,CASSKVKRGGPETQYF
NA,TRBJ1-1,TRBD1,TRBV2,TGTGCCAGCGGGGACAGGGTTATATCAAGACACACTGAAGCTTTCTTT,CASGDRVISRHTEAFF
NA,TRBJ2-1,NA,TRBV12-3/TRBV12-4,TGTGCCAGCAGTTTTAGTATCTATGAGCAGTTCTTC,CASSFSIYEQFF
NA,TRBJ2-1,TRBD1,TRBV9,TGTGCCAGCAGCGTAGCCAGGGGGACCGCCAATGAGCAGTTCTTC,CASSVARGTANEQFF
NA,TRBJ1-2,TRBD1,TRBV11-3,TGTGCCAGCAGCTCCCCGGACAGGAGTGGCTACACCTTC,CASSSPDRSGYTF
NA,TRBJ2-1,NA,TRBV7-3,TGTGCCAGCAGCTTAAGGGCGGGCTTCTACAATGAGCAGTTCTTC,CASSLRAGFYNEQFF
NA,TRBJ2-3,TRBD2,TRBV9,TGTGCCAGCAGCGTCCTGGGACTAGCGGTCGCAGATACGCAGTATTTT,CASSVLGLAVADTQYF
NA,TRBJ1-2,NA,TRBV11-2,TGTGCCAGCAGCTTGAGGCAGCTTGGGGGCTACACCTTC,CASSLRQLGGYTF
NA,TRBJ2-5,TRBD2,TRBV29-1,TGCAGCGTAAGCGGGGCCGACGGGAAGACCCAGTACTTC,CSVSGADGKTQYF
NA,TRBJ2-3,NA,TRBV24-1,TGTGCCACCAGTGATTATCAGGGGCAGACAGATACGCAGTATTTT,CATSDYQGQTDTQYF
NA,TRBJ2-1,TRBD2,TRBV7-2,TGTGCCAGCAGCTTAGAAGCTCTAGCGGGGGGGCCAGGTGAGCAGTTCTTC,CASSLEALAGGPGEQFF